This TCR beta chain was recovered during a study of cytomegalovirus exposure and HLA in healthy donors (dated by TCRdb to 2016 to 2017). General notes on the study: In an earlier analysis of several hundred of the donors, 250 to 350 Gb of sequence data and 90 million to 130 million unique TCR beta sequences from 150 million to 200 million T cells were reported. A later analysis re-examined previously published TCR beta repertoires from roughly 650 donors and added high-resolution HLA genotyping to investigate patterns of TCR occurrence. The study combined high-throughput TCR immunosequencing, statistical association of individual TCRs with disease status, and machine learning to predict cytomegalovirus infection status. Several DR-DQ haplotypes were handled as single units for association and clustering because linkage in the cohort was strong. All discovery cohort repertoires had been generated using a single sequencing platform. Donor age, sex, ethnicity and CMV serostatus were compiled alongside the repertoire data. The study was designed to test whether signatures of past pathogen exposure could be identified by cataloging public T cell receptors. Typing coverage varied by locus: 629-630 donors for A, B, C, DRB1 and DQB1; 500 to 550 for DQA1; about 600 for DPA1; about 450 for DPB1. To decide whether each TCR beta V gene segment behaved as functional or pseudogenic, an earlier analysis of some 540 of the donors relied on high-throughput TCR beta sequencing. HLA typing included class I and class II loci at four-digit resolution. Using immunosequencing, the study profiled T cell repertoires from 500 to 800 subjects and related those repertoires to cytomegalovirus serostatus. Approximately 310 gigabases of sequencing data and 78 million or so unique TCR sequences were included in an early release covering several hundred HLA-typed donors. The genetic ancestry cluster associated with self-reported Caucasian donors included 80% to 90% of the roughly 390 genotyped donors. A separate validation cohort of roughly 120 different subjects was used in addition to the roughly 640-subject first cohort. Across approximately 400 genotyped donors of the cohort, an average of 235,054 unique TCR beta nucleotide sequences per donor were sequenced, and approximately 17% of those sequences were non-productive. In the later analysis, no new phenotypic data were used to find candidate immune exposures; instead, reliance was placed on TCR beta sequences and their occurrence across donors. A later genetic analysis took genome-wide SNP genotypes for about 60% of the roughly 670 donors and used that subset as a discovery cohort.

Libraries came from the immunoSEQ multiplex PCR assay. The multiplex PCR relied on a mix of 60 forward primers for TCR Vbeta segments and 13 reverse primers for TCR Jbeta segments. The CDR3 region of rearranged TCR beta genes was amplified from genomic DNA by a multiplex PCR assay. Amplified TCR beta libraries were sequenced as 87-base-pair reads on the Illumina HiSeq System. The authors processed their data as follows. A later analysis counted tens of millions of unique TCR beta chains across the 640 or so repertoires, and some 11 million of these chains were shared by at least two donors. A nearest-neighbor algorithm error-corrected the raw reads and collapsed the reads into unique sequences, merging closely related sequences to remove PCR and sequencing errors. CDR3 sequences were aligned to IMGT reference sequences to assign V, D and J gene segments. Each retained sequence needed at least a six-nucleotide match to both a V gene segment and a J gene segment. Rearrangements were called productive when the CDR3 lacked stop codons and stayed in frame with V and J; all others were non-productive. CDR3 was defined according to IMGT convention as the region running from the second conserved V-encoded cysteine to the conserved J-encoded phenylalanine. The earlier analysis of about 640 of the donors excluded any sequence lacking an unambiguous match to a single V gene segment. An earlier analysis of several hundred of the donors classified V segments as functional when productive rearrangements were above 56.7% and as segregating when the standard deviation between donors was above 5%. To diagnose cytomegalovirus status from the catalog of TCR beta chain sequences, a statistical classification framework was built. V and J gene assignment, in a later analysis, came from comparing TCR nucleotide sequences with IMGT/GENE-DB human TR gene sequences. The TCRdist pipeline was used in a later analysis to assign CDR3 sequences and most-parsimonious VDJ recombination scenarios. In a later analysis, each TCR beta chain was defined by its CDR3 amino acid sequence together with its V-gene family, and reads without a unique V-gene family were excluded. In a later analysis, around 650 highly shared, low-generation-probability nucleotide sequences were removed to address suspected cross-contamination and a sequencing artifact. For each public chain, a later analysis derived a clonal expansion index from normalized ranks of inferred template counts within each repertoire. Generation probabilities in a later analysis came from a VDJ recombination model fitted to out-of-frame rearrangements, and those results were checked against IGoR. In a later analysis, hypergeometric tests were used to score TCR-TCR, TCR-HLA and TCR-CMV co-occurrence, with a repertoire-size bias correction applied to TCR pairs. A later analysis estimated false discovery rates by permuting HLA or CMV assignments 20 times. In a later analysis, co-occurring TCRs were grouped using DBSCAN, with TCRdist sequence similarity added in when clustering inside HLA-allele-positive subsets. Repertoires with fewer than 30,000 or more than 120,000 public chains were left out of co-occurrence clustering, as were a handful of repertoires with anomalous nucleotide sharing. TCRdb carries this immuneACCESS record with in-frame sequences only. Its versions omit some clonotypes, under half of them owing to an unresolved V gene in the studies checked, with the rest unexplained. The V and J calls and clone size were taken over from that table, and D and trimming were inferred from the DNA. The sample profile shows roughly 240,000 clones; around 80% of them were found once. Of the sample, under 0.6% falls within the top ten clones.

This clone was counted a single time. Its binding antigen is unknown. Within one base of it there is no much larger clone, and no base qualities were kept. The germline V gene (reference sequence) specifies LNHDA as CDR1 and SQIVND as CDR2. The CDR3 holds 16 amino acids from the cysteine to the phenylalanine. The DNA shown is the 48-base CDR3, in frame from base 1. Trimming at the junction amounts to 9 bases on V and 4 bases on J, and the germline ends lie 19 bases apart. In total, about 650 healthy bone marrow donors made up the cohort. Cohort members were all nominally healthy when sampled, although unrecorded immune exposures were likely present. The donor was CMV seronegative and belonged to the group of several hundred seronegative cohort members. Every donor gave a peripheral blood sample, and the peripheral blood mononuclear cells from that sample were used for TCR beta sequencing. Genomic DNA was extracted from the blood cell samples with the Qiagen DNeasy Blood Extraction Kit.

Results the study describes overall, beyond this receptor: The sequencing pipeline was judged likely to have produced a cluster of highly shared sequence variants as a technical artifact. The classifier was reported to diagnose cytomegalovirus status with high specificity and sensitivity in both the original and validation cohorts. The only immune exposure information available for the cohort was CMV serostatus. An earlier analysis of around 600 of the donors showed that most TCR beta V segments appeared in productive rearrangements either about 87% or about 30% of the time, which broadly matched IMGT annotations. A further reported finding was that TCR beta sequences accurately predicted the HLA-A and HLA-B alleles for most subjects in the first cohort. A total of 150 or so TCR beta chains were listed by the study as associated with cytomegalovirus. While some public TCRs were present in many individuals, most TCR sequences turned up only very rarely across donors. Three of the identified cytomegalovirus-associated TCR beta chains were confirmed in vitro to be specific for cytomegalovirus antigens. When HLA alleles, especially DR and DQ, strongly co-occurred, attributing TCR associations to individual alleles was difficult. According to the authors, the approach could potentially be generalized to other disease states and immunological phenotypes. Because the 87-base-pair reads could not distinguish some IMGT-functional V segments, including TRBV6-2 and TRBV6-3, those segments were excluded. In a later analysis, several top co-occurrence clusters were reported to appear linked to parvovirus B19, influenza, CMV and Epstein-Barr virus. V-gene and J-gene trimming of TCR beta chains was associated with a missense DCLRE1C variant in a later genetic analysis, and the association was replicated in an independent cohort. This cohort had only TCR beta chains sequenced, and the lack of alpha or paired-chain data limited which features could be detected. Over 15 rarely observed V segments, including chromosome 9 orphons, were excluded from the earlier analysis of almost 600 of the donors because counts were too low. Linkage disequilibrium might explain the correlated functional status among segregating V segments, but an unknown experimental factor could not be ruled out. Compared with equally common non-associated chains, HLA-associated TCR beta chains in a later analysis were more clonally expanded and had lower generation probabilities. HLA typing was unavailable for some donors at each locus, so association tests used only the typed subset. Compared with the roughly 710-donor mean, donors in an Asian-associated ancestry cluster had fewer N-insertions in productive TCRs, according to a later genetic analysis. In a later analysis, TCR association rates were found to vary across HLA loci, with the most associated TCRs seen for DRB1 alleles and the fewest for HLA-C alleles. Specific HLA alleles were associated with over 15,000 TCR beta sequences at a false discovery rate of 0.05 in a later analysis. In a later analysis, most CMV-associated TCR beta chains were found to appear HLA-restricted, with HLA associations seemingly driven largely by CMV exposure. Sequencing depth was assumed to be roughly uniform across donors in the presence/absence analyses, though that assumption may not hold.

Input material: PBMCs. This receptor was obtained from a boy younger than 18 in good health and CMV-seronegative. Recombination connected TRBV19 to TRBJ1-6; TRBD1 could be the D gene, as 6 bases match. The DNA sequence follows: TGTGCCAGCCGCCGGGACACGTGGGCTTATAATTCACCCCTCCACTTT. This codes for CASRRDTWAYNSPLHF.